This TCR beta chain was recorded in a study of radiation and T cells in renal cell carcinoma. Overall study: Nephrectomy followed 15 Gy stereotactic body radiation by 4 weeks.

Time point given: blood 2 weeks post-SBRT. The treatment was: 15 Gy SBRT to primary tumor, nephrectomy 4 weeks later. The tumor was a clear cell renal cell carcinoma. Generated by immunoSEQ multiplex PCR, the TCRdb table keeps only in-frame clones and is missing some. The sample yields more than 150,000 clones, roughly 87% seen once. Sequenced material: blood, taken from a patient whose treatment included radiotherapy and nephrectomy. The TCR was taken from a woman aged 45-60 years with renal cell carcinoma.

The CDR3 bases are TGCAGCGCCGGACAGGCTAATCAGCCCCAGCATTTT. Protein product: CSAGQANQPQHF. J is TRBJ1-5 and V is TRBV29-1; 7 bases are a match to TRBD1. Germline V gene sequence: CDR1 SQVTM, CDR2 ANQGSEA. The CDR3 sequence is 12 residues long. The V segment lost 7 bases and the J segment 4 bases; nucleotides outside the gene matches: 4. Variable domain in full (rest from reference TRBV29-1 and TRBJ1-5): SAVISQKPSRDICQRGTSLTIQCQVDSQVTMMFWYRQQPGQSLTLIATANQGSEATYESGFVIDKFPISRPNLTFSTLTVSNMSPEDSSIYLCSAGQANQPQHFGDGTRLSIL.